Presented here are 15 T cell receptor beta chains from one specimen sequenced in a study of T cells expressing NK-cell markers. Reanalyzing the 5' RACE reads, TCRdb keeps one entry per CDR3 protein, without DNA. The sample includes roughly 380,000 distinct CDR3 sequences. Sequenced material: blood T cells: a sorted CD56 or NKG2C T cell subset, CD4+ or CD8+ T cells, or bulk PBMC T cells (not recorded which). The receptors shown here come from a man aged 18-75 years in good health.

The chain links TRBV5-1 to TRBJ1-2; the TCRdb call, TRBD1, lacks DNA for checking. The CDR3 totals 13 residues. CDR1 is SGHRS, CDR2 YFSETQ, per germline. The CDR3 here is CASKPRVEYGYTF.

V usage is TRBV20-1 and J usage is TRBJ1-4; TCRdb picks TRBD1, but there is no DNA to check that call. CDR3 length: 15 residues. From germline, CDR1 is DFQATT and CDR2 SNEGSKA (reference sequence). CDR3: CSARPRTGSPEKLFF.

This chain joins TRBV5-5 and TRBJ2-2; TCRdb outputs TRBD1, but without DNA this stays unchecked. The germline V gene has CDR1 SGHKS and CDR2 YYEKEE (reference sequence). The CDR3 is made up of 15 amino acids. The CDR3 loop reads CASSWLGGGTGELFF. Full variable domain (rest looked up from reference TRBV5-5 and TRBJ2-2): DAGVTQSPTHLIKTRGQQVTLRCSPISGHKSVSWYQQVLGQGPQFIFQYYEKEERGRGNFPDRFSARQFPNYSSELNVNALLLGDSALYLCASSWLGGGTGELFFGEGSRLTVL.

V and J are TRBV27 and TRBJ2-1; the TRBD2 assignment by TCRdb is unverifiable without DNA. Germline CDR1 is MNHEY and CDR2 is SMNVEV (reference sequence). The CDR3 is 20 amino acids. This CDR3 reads CASSSSGTSGGFPTYNEQFF.

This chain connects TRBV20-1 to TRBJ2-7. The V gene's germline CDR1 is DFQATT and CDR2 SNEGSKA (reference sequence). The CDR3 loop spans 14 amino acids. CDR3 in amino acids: CSARRRGTRPEQYF.

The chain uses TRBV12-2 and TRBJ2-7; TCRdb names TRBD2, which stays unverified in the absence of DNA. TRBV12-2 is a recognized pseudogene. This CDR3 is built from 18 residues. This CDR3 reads CASRLPTGLAGGNYEQYF.

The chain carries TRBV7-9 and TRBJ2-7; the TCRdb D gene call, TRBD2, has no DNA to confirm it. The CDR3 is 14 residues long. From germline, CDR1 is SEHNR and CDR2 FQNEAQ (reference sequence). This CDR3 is CASSPAGESYEQYF.

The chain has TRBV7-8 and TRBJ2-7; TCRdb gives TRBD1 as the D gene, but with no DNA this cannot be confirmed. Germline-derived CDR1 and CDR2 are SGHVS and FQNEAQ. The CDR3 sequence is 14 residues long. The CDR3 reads CASKIRDNSYEQYF.

CDR3 loop: CAWAGTGGIITLHF. The chain links TRBV30 to TRBJ1-6; absent DNA, TCRdb's TRBD1 call cannot be checked. Germline values: CDR1 GTSNPN, CDR2 SVGIG (reference sequence). CDR3 length: 14 residues. Together with reference TRBV30 and TRBJ1-6, the CDR3 gives the full variable domain: SQTIHQWPATLVQPVGSPLSLECTVEGTSNPNLYWYRQAAGRGLQLLFYSVGIGQISSEVPQNLSASRPQDRQFILSSKKLLLSDSGFYLCAWAGTGGIITLHFGNGTRLTVT.

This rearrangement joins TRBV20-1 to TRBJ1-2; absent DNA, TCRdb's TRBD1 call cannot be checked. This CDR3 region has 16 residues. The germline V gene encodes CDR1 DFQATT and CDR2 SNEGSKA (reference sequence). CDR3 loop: CSAPLDGGLLHYGYTF.

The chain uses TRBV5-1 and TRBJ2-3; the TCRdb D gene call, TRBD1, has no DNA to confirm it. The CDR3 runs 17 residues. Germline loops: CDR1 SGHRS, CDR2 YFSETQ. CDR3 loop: CASSLAGAGSGTDTQYF.

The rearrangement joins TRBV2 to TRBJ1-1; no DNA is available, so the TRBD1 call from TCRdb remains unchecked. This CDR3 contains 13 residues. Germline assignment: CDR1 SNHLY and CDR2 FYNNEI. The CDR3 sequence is CASSEMGGGWAFF. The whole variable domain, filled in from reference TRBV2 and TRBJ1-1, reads EPEVTQTPSHQVTQMGQEVILRCVPISNHLYFYWYRQILGQKVEFLVSFYNNEISEKSEIFDDQFSVERPDGSNFTLKIRSTKLEDSAMYFCASSEMGGGWAFFGQGTRLTVV.

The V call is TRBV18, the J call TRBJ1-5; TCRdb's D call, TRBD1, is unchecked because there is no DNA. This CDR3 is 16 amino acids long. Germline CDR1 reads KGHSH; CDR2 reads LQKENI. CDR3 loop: CASSPPGDRTYQPQHF.

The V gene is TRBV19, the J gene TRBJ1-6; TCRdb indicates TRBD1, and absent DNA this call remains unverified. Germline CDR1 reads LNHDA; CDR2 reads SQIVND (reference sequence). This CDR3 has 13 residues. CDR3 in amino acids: CASTPAAGAPLHF.

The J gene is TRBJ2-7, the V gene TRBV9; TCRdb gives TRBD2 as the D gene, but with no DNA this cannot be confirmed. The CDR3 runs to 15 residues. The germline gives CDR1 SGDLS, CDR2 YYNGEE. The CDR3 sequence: CASSVGTSGSYEQYF.